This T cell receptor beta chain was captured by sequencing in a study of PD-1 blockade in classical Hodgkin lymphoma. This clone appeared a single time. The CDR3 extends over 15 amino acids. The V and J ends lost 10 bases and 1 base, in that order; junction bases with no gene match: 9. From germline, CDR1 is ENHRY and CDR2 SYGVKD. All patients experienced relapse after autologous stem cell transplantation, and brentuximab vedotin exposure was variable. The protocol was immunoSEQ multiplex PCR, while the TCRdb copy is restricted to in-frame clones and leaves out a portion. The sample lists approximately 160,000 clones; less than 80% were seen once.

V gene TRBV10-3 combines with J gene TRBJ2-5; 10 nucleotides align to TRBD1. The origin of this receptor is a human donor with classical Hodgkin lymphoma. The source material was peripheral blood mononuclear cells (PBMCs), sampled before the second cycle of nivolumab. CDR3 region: CATALGQGLQETQYF. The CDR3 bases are TGTGCCACCGCCTTGGGACAGGGGCTCCAAGAGACCCAGTACTTC.